A selection of T cell receptor beta chains follows, all from one sample in a study of cytomegalovirus exposure and HLA in healthy donors. TCRdb keeps only in-frame clones here, not all; method: immunoSEQ multiplex PCR. The sample includes approximately 140,000 clones, 79% seen only once; the top ten take roughly 6.7%. Sequencing was carried out using PBMCs. The receptors stem from a man aged 45-60 years in good health and CMV-seropositive. CDR3s include the opening cysteine and the closing phenylalanine or tryptophan. The D gene is left open where the match is weak. The size field is filled for only some rows; it gives once, few, many or a size class.

CDR3 DNA: TGTGCCAGCAGTTCCCGATTGGGTGCGCGGGTAGAGACCCAGTACTTC
CDR3 protein: CASSSRLGARVETQYF
D gene: -
J gene: TRBJ2-5
clone size: few
V gene: TRBV28

CDR3 DNA: TGTTCCAGCAGCTCCGGCGGTCAAGAGACCCAGTACTTC
CDR3 protein: CSSSSGGQETQYF
D gene: -
J gene: TRBJ2-5
clone size: -
V gene: TRBV7-9

CDR3 DNA: TGTGCCAGCGTCGGGTCGGGTCCGATCAATGAGCAGTTCTTC
CDR3 protein: CASVGSGPINEQFF
D gene: -
J gene: TRBJ2-1
clone size: -
V gene: TRBV2

CDR3 DNA: TGCGCCAGCAGCTTGTATGGGGGCTCAAGCTCCTACGAGCAGTACTTC
CDR3 protein: CASSLYGGSSSYEQYF
D gene: -
J gene: TRBJ2-7
clone size: -
V gene: TRBV5-1

CDR3 DNA: TGTGCCAGCAGCGGCAGGGTCACTAGCACAGATACGCAGTATTTT
CDR3 protein: CASSGRVTSTDTQYF
D gene: -
J gene: TRBJ2-3
clone size: -
V gene: TRBV9

CDR3 DNA: TGCGCCAGCAGCTACCTCGGGGTTGAGCAGTTCTTC
CDR3 protein: CASSYLGVEQFF
D gene: -
J gene: TRBJ2-1
clone size: -
V gene: TRBV5-1

CDR3 DNA: TGTGCCAGCAGCGTAGGAGCAGGGATTACCTACGAGCAGTACTTC
CDR3 protein: CASSVGAGITYEQYF
D gene: -
J gene: TRBJ2-7
clone size: -
V gene: TRBV9

CDR3 DNA: TGTGCCAGCAGCTCTCCGGGACTAGCTGATCCCTACGAGCAGTACTTC
CDR3 protein: CASSSPGLADPYEQYF
D gene: TRBD2
J gene: TRBJ2-7
clone size: -
V gene: TRBV7-9

CDR3 DNA: TGTGCCAGCAGTTTATTAGGGGATCGGGAGCAGTTCTTC
CDR3 protein: CASSLLGDREQFF
D gene: -
J gene: TRBJ2-1
clone size: once
V gene: TRBV27

CDR3 DNA: TGTGCCAGCAGCCCCAAATATAGCGGGAGCAGCACAGATACGCAGTATTTT
CDR3 protein: CASSPKYSGSSTDTQYF
D gene: TRBD2
J gene: TRBJ2-3
clone size: once
V gene: TRBV7-3

CDR3 DNA: TGCGCCAGCAGCTTGTACAGGAACTCAGAAGAGACCCAGTACTTC
CDR3 protein: CASSLYRNSEETQYF
D gene: -
J gene: TRBJ2-5
clone size: -
V gene: TRBV5-1

CDR3 DNA: TGTGCCAGTGAGGGCACGGGCAGAGGGGGTGTGAAGACCCAGTACTTC
CDR3 protein: CASEGTGRGGVKTQYF
D gene: -
J gene: TRBJ2-5
clone size: -
V gene: TRBV19

CDR3 DNA: TGTGCCAGCAGCTTAGTTGACTCAGCCTACGAGCAGTACTTC
CDR3 protein: CASSLVDSAYEQYF
D gene: -
J gene: TRBJ2-7
clone size: few
V gene: TRBV11-2

CDR3 DNA: TGTGCCAGCAGCCCCGCGGGGAACATTCAGTACTTC
CDR3 protein: CASSPAGNIQYF
D gene: -
J gene: TRBJ2-4
clone size: -
V gene: TRBV14

CDR3 DNA: TGTGCCTGGAGTGCTCGGGGGACCTTCTACGAGCAGTACTTC
CDR3 protein: CAWSARGTFYEQYF
D gene: -
J gene: TRBJ2-7
clone size: -
V gene: TRBV30